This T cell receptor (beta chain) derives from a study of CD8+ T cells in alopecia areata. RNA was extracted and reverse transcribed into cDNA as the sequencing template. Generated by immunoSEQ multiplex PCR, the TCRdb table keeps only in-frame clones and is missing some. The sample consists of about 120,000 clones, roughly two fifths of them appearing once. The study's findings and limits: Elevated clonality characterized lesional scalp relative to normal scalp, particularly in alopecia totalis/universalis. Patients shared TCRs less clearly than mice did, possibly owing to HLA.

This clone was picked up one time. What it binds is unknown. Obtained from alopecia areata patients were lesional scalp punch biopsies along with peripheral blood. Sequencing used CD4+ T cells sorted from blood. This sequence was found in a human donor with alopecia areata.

The CDR3 DNA follows: TGTGCCTGGATGTACCCTTCCGGAGGCTACAATGAGCAGTTCTTC. Its protein product is CAWMYPSGGYNEQFF. The chain employs TRBV30 and TRBJ2-1; D is perhaps TRBD2 (5 bases). The CDR3 runs to 15 residues. The germline gives CDR1 GTSNPN, CDR2 SVGIG (reference sequence). V gave up 4 bases and J gave up 3 bases, with 16 bases separating them.